Below, 18 T cell receptor beta chains from the same sample are listed, as sequenced in a study of cytotoxic CD8 clonotypes in ibrutinib-treated CLL. Sequenced by immunoSEQ multiplex PCR; TCRdb stores in-frame clones only, minus some. Of hundreds of thousands of clones listed, about 64% were seen once; the top ten hold just under 6.5%. Here the sequenced sample was PBMCs, taken after 36 months of ibrutinib treatment. These receptors all stem from a human donor with chronic lymphocytic leukemia.

This clone was seen more than once but under ten times. The rearrangement links TRBV6-5 to TRBJ1-5; D is ambiguous. Germline CDR1 MNHEY, CDR2 SVGAGI. Deletions cut 6 bases from V and 7 bases from J, with 19 bases between. The length of the CDR3 is 15 residues. Here the CDR3 reads CASSPTGPLNQPQHF. CDR3 DNA sequence: TGTGCCAGCAGCCCCACTGGACCTTTAAACCAGCCCCAGCATTTT.

This chain uses TRBV28 with TRBJ2-7, with 11 bases that match TRBD2. Germline lookup yields CDR1 MDHEN and CDR2 SYDVKM. The CDR3 runs 18 residues. V lost 5 bases to trimming and J lost 0 bases; unmatched junction nucleotides: 12. CDR3 DNA: TGTGCCAGCAGTCCACGGGGACTAGCGGATTACTCCTCCTACGAGCAGTACTTC. Protein sequence: CASSPRGLADYSSYEQYF.

The chain carries TRBV5-5 and TRBJ2-2; no firm D call. Trimming stripped 1 base from V and 4 bases from J, with 5 bases between. CDR3 length equals 13 residues. Germline CDR1 SGHKS, CDR2 YYEKEE (reference sequence). The CDR3 DNA follows: TGTGCCAGCAGCTTGACGGGCACCGGGGAGCTGTTTTTT. Translation: CASSLTGTGELFF.

This clone was counted a single time. The chain uses TRBV7-9 and TRBJ2-2; possibly TRBD2 for D (5 bases). The CDR3 contains 13 residues. Trimming removed 5 bases from V and 8 bases from J, with 12 bases in between. Germline CDR1 SEHNR, CDR2 FQNEAQ (reference sequence). Written as DNA, the CDR3 is TGTGCCAGCAGCAATGACTACCTGGGGGAGCTGTTTTTT. Its protein product is CASSNDYLGELFF.

The chain combines TRBV4-3 with TRBJ2-1; 10 bases are a match to TRBD2. CDR3 length: 16 amino acids. J was trimmed by 9 bases and V by 0 bases; bases with no gene match: 8. Germline assignment: CDR1 LGHNA and CDR2 YSLEER. The chain's CDR3 is CASSQDYLAGVSEQFF. Here the CDR3 DNA reads TGCGCCAGCAGCCAAGATTATCTAGCGGGAGTTAGTGAGCAGTTCTTC.

The V gene is TRBV15, the J gene TRBJ1-1; D is perhaps TRBD1 (5 bases). V was cut by 3 bases and J by 0 bases, with 14 bases left in between. Germline V gene lookup returns CDR1 LNHNV and CDR2 YYDKDF (reference sequence). The CDR3 extends over 16 amino acids. CDR3 residues: CATSRSRVQVNTEAFF. The CDR3 DNA reads as TGTGCCACCAGCAGGAGCAGGGTCCAAGTGAACACTGAAGCTTTCTTT.

This chain joins TRBV7-8 and TRBJ1-1; the D gene is possibly TRBD1 (5 bases). V was trimmed by 4 bases and J by 1 base, leaving 13 bases between them. Germline assignment: CDR1 SGHVS and CDR2 FQNEAQ. CDR3 length: 15 residues. The DNA for the CDR3 is TGTGCCAGCAGCTCGACCACGACAGCGAACACTGAAGCTTTCTTT. Its translation: CASSSTTTANTEAFF.

The gene calls are TRBV6-6 and TRBJ1-5, with D hard to call. The germline gives CDR1 MNHNY, CDR2 SVGAGI (reference sequence). The V end lost 8 bases, the J end lost 3 bases, and 17 bases lay between the germline ends. The CDR3 is 15 amino acids. The CDR3 reads CASVPSEGFNQPQHF. The CDR3 DNA follows: TGTGCCAGCGTTCCGTCGGAAGGGTTCAATCAGCCCCAGCATTTT.

This chain connects TRBV4-3 to TRBJ2-7; D may be TRBD1 or TRBD2 (5 bases each). V was cut by 0 bases and J by 2 bases, with 8 bases left in between. This CDR3 comprises 14 residues. Germline V lookup: CDR1 LGHNA, CDR2 YSLEER. The CDR3 bases are TGCGCCAGCAGCCAAGAAACGGGGCCCTACGAGCAGTACTTC. Translated: CASSQETGPYEQYF.

V gene TRBV29-1 combines with J gene TRBJ1-1; 7 bases agree with TRBD1. Germline V CDR1 and CDR2: SQVTM, ANQGSEA. V gave up 2 bases and J gave up 7 bases; unmatched junction bases: 10. The CDR3 length is 14 residues. Here the CDR3 reads CSVEYGRGIFEAFF. CDR3 coding DNA: TGCAGCGTTGAATATGGCAGGGGGATCTTTGAAGCTTTCTTT. The full variable domain, in which reference TRBV29-1 and TRBJ1-1 provide the parts outside the CDR3, is SAVISQKPSRDICQRGTSLTIQCQVDSQVTMMFWYRQQPGQSLTLIATANQGSEATYESGFVIDKFPISRPNLTFSTLTVSNMSPEDSSIYLCSVEYGRGIFEAFFGQGTRLTVV.

The chain uses TRBV6-5 and TRBJ2-2; D possibly matches TRBD1 or TRBD2 (5 bases each). Per the germline V gene, CDR1 is MNHEY and CDR2 is SVGAGI. This CDR3 has 15 amino acids. Between the trimmed V and J ends, which lost 5 bases and 4 bases, there was a span of 14 bases. The CDR3 bases are TGTGCCAGCAGTCCACAGAGGGGCCGCACCGGGGAGCTGTTTTTT. Translation gives CASSPQRGRTGELFF.

V usage is TRBV6-5 and J usage is TRBJ2-7; TRBD1 or TRBD2 may be the D gene (6 bases each). This CDR3 is built from 13 residues. Germline V gives CDR1 MNHEY, CDR2 SVGAGI. Trimming shortened V by 4 bases and J by 6 bases, and 13 bases separated the two germline ends. CDR3 amino acids: CASSSGAGLEQYF. CDR3 DNA sequence: TGTGCCAGCAGTTCGGGGGCGGGGCTCGAGCAGTACTTC.

The V call is TRBV21-1, the J call TRBJ2-7. TRBV21-1 is a pseudogene segment. The CDR3 is 17 residues long. The CDR3 loop reads CASSKGLWVTSTYEQYF. Written as DNA, the CDR3 is TGTGCCAGCAGCAAAGGGCTGTGGGTCACTTCCACCTACGAGCAGTACTTC.

The V gene is TRBV13, the J gene TRBJ1-2; D remains unclear. Trimming cost V 0 bases and J 2 bases, with 13 bases left between them. The CDR3 totals 16 residues. From germline, CDR1 is PRHDT and CDR2 FYEKMQ (reference sequence). CDR3 in amino acids: CASSLGPLVGNYGYTF. CDR3 nucleotides: TGTGCCAGCAGCTTAGGACCCCTAGTGGGCAACTATGGCTACACCTTC.

This clone was seen a single time. This rearrangement joins TRBV10-3 to TRBJ2-7; D is possibly TRBD1 (6 bases). Germline CDR1 ENHRY, CDR2 SYGVKD. The CDR3 spans 16 residues. V lost 6 bases and J 3 bases, leaving 21 bases between the germline ends. The CDR3 bases are TGTGCCATCAGGCAAGATACAGGGATGCGAAACTACGAGCAGTACTTC. Residues: CAIRQDTGMRNYEQYF.

V and J are TRBV10-3 and TRBJ2-3, with unresolved D. The CDR3 runs to 13 residues. Between the trimmed V and J ends, which lost 6 bases and 2 bases, there was a span of 9 bases. Germline loops: CDR1 ENHRY, CDR2 SYGVKD. The CDR3 coding sequence is TGTGCCATCAGAGAAGAAGTCACAGATACGCAGTATTTT. This sequence encodes CAIREEVTDTQYF.

The V call is TRBV5-1, the J call TRBJ2-7, with 11 nucleotides matching TRBD1. The V and J ends lost 1 base and 5 bases, in that order; junction bases with no gene match: 11. The CDR3 extends over 17 amino acids. The germline gives CDR1 SGHRS, CDR2 YFSETQ. The CDR3 sequence: CASSLISPGTGGHEQYF. CDR3 in DNA: TGCGCCAGCAGCTTGATTAGTCCCGGGACAGGGGGACACGAGCAGTACTTC.

This chain connects TRBV7-9 to TRBJ1-2; a possible D gene is TRBD1 (5 bases). The CDR3 is 14 amino acids. Germline assignment: CDR1 SEHNR and CDR2 FQNEAQ (reference sequence). Trimming removed 2 bases from V and 10 bases from J, with 17 bases in between. For the CDR3, the DNA is TGTGCCAGCAGCTTATCTTCTTTCAGGGTAGACTACACCTTC. Translation gives CASSLSSFRVDYTF.